This T cell receptor beta chain derives from a study of CD8+ T cells in alopecia areata. The overall study: The study gave treated patients oral tofacitinib at 5 to 10 mg twice daily.

Following extraction, RNA underwent reverse transcription to cDNA, which served as the sequencing template. TCRdb's table, derived via immunoSEQ multiplex PCR, lists solely in-frame clones and lacks some. The data hold 150,000 to 200,000 clones, with about 71% observed a single time. Treatment here: oral pan-JAK inhibitor, 5-10 mg twice daily. The V and J ends lost 0 bases and 7 bases respectively, with 10 bases between them. Germline assignment: CDR1 MNHEY and CDR2 SMNVEV (reference sequence). The CDR3 is 15 amino acids. The sequences come from CD4+ T cells sorted from blood, collected at week 4, from a patient treated with tofacitinib. This receptor was taken from a human donor with alopecia areata. The rearrangement links TRBV27 to TRBJ1-6; no clear D gene. CDR3 nucleotide sequence: TGTGCCAGCAGTTTATCGATTGAAGGGAATTCACCCCTCCACTTT. Translated: CASSLSIEGNSPLHF.